The 9 T cell receptor beta chains in this list originate from one sample, sequenced in a study of molecular identifiers for immune sequencing clone quantification. TCRdb re-analysed the PCR reads in MiXCR, keeping a single row per CDR3 protein. This table holds 7,500 to 10,000 distinct CDR3 sequences, roughly a fifth found once. What was sequenced was naive CD8+ T cells from blood, with Jurkat cell RNA spiked in. As for subset: FACS-sorted CD8+CD4-CCR7+CD45RA+ naive T cells. The receptors were sampled from a human donor in good health. Some libraries in this study had Jurkat cell RNA spiked in.

This clonotype was found many times. The chain links TRBV5-4 to TRBJ2-7; 9 bases match TRBD1. The V segment lost 3 bases and the J segment 7 bases; nucleotides outside the gene matches: 5. Germline loops: CDR1 SGHNT, CDR2 YYREEE (reference sequence). The CDR3 contains 13 residues. The CDR3 region has the DNA TGTGCCAGCAGCTCCGGGACAGGGTTTGAGCAGTACTTC. Its protein is CASSSGTGFEQYF.

This clonotype was seen repeatedly, ten times or more. This rearrangement joins TRBV3-1 to TRBJ2-3, with 10 nucleotides matching TRBD2. The germline V gene has CDR1 LGHDT and CDR2 YNNKEL (reference sequence). The CDR3 length is 21 residues. J gave up 2 bases and V 0 bases, and 17 bases lay outside the gene matches. The CDR3 nucleotides are TGTGCCAGCAGCCAAGATCTTTCTGGGCTAGCGGGGGCCACAAACACAGATACGCAGTATTTT. Translating gives CASSQDLSGLAGATNTDTQYF.

This clonotype was found many times. The rearrangement joins TRBV3-1 to TRBJ2-7; the D call may be TRBD1 or TRBD2 (5 bases each). The CDR3 has 15 amino acids. Germline CDR1 is LGHDT and CDR2 is YNNKEL (reference sequence). Trimming pared 4 bases from V and 2 bases from J, leaving 15 bases between. CDR3 amino acids: CASSLDGTPTYEQYF. Written as DNA, the CDR3 is TGTGCCAGCAGCCTCGACGGGACGCCTACCTACGAGCAGTACTTC.

This clonotype is deemed medium-sized. V gene TRBV4-1 combines with J gene TRBJ1-4, with 8 positions matching TRBD1. The CDR3 totals 18 residues. Germline CDR1 reads MGHRA; CDR2 reads YSYEKL. The junction had 13 bases not matched to a gene; V was cut back by 7 bases and J by 0 bases. CDR3 DNA: TGCGCCAGCACCCCGGACAGGGCCAGACCGTCAACTAATGAAAAACTGTTTTTT. This encodes CASTPDRARPSTNEKLFF.

Judged by abundance, this clonotype is medium-sized. The J gene is TRBJ2-3, the V gene TRBV27, with 10 bases lining up with TRBD1. The CDR3 is 19 residues long. Germline V CDR1 and CDR2: MNHEY, SMNVEV (reference sequence). The V gene end was trimmed by 3 bases and the J gene end by 4 bases; junction bases not matched to a gene: 16. Here the CDR3 reads CASSFLTLGTGEVPDTQYF. The CDR3 nucleotides read TGTGCCAGCAGTTTCCTGACCCTGGGGACAGGGGAGGTCCCAGATACGCAGTATTTT.

This clonotype is deemed medium-sized. The J gene is TRBJ2-7, the V gene TRBV6-2 or TRBV6-3, with TRBD1 identical over 8 bases. The junction had 3 bases not matched to a gene; V was cut back by 5 bases and J by 3 bases. The V gene's germline CDR1 is MNHEY and CDR2 SVGEGT. CDR3 length: 13 amino acids. The CDR3 nucleotides are TGTGCCAGCAGTCCAGGGGGCGGCTACGAGCAGTACTTC. Encoded protein: CASSPGGGYEQYF.

By proportion, this clonotype is medium-sized. The CDR3 DNA reads as TGTGCCAGTAGCACTAGCGGACCAACGAATGAGCAGTACTTC. Its translation is CASSTSGPTNEQYF. The chain is built from TRBV19 and TRBJ2-7; 8 bases are a match to TRBD2. V shed 6 bases, J shed 7 bases, and the junction held 11 bases outside the gene matches. This CDR3 has 14 residues. The V gene's germline CDR1 is LNHDA and CDR2 SQIVND (reference sequence).

This clonotype is categorized as medium-sized. This chain uses TRBV9 with TRBJ1-1; D possibly corresponds to TRBD1 (5 bases). The CDR3 runs 13 residues. Germline lookup yields CDR1 SGDLS and CDR2 YYNGEE. Deletions cut 3 bases from V and 8 bases from J, with 14 bases between. The DNA for the CDR3 is TGTGCCAGCAGCGGGGTGTCTGAGGGGGAAGCTTTCTTT. Protein sequence: CASSGVSEGEAFF.

The chain has TRBV7-9 and TRBJ2-4; 12 bases are shared with TRBD1. The germline CDR1 and CDR2 sequences are SEHNR and FQNEAQ (reference sequence). V was clipped by 6 bases and J by 4 bases; unmatched bases: 7. CDR3 size: 16 residues. Here the CDR3 DNA reads TGTGCCAGCAGTGTGGGACAGGGGGCCATAAAAAACATTCAGTACTTC. Its protein is CASSVGQGAIKNIQYF. Combining the CDR3 with reference TRBV7-9 and TRBJ2-4 gives the whole variable domain DTGVSQNPRHKITKRGQNVTFRCDPISEHNRLYWYRQTLGQGPEFLTYFQNEAQLEKSRLLSDRFSAERPKGSFSTLEIQRTEQGDSAMYLCASSVGQGAIKNIQYFGAGTRLSVL.